The rows below give T cell receptor beta chains drawn from one sample of a study of CD4+ T cells in melanoma. Assay used: immunoSEQ multiplex PCR; TCRdb lists only in-frame clones, some missing. The data show 13,000 to 15,000 clones, with 60% to 80% seen just once and about a sixth held by the top ten. The source material was cells from a culture (not recorded whether cultured in vitro). Source of these receptors: a human donor with melanoma. CDR3s include the opening cysteine and the closing phenylalanine or tryptophan. Fields, in order: J gene, V gene, clone size, D gene, CDR3 DNA, CDR3 protein. The D gene is left open where the match is weak. Rows may omit the clone size; those that give it use once, few, many or a size class.

TRBJ1-1,TRBV14,few,.,TGTGCCAGCAGCCAAGCAGGAAAAGCTTTCTTT,CASSQAGKAFF
TRBJ1-1,TRBV5-6,.,.,TGTGCCAGCAGCCAAGGGGGGGGATGGAACACTGAAGCTTTCTTT,CASSQGGGWNTEAFF
TRBJ1-6,TRBV18,.,TRBD1,TGTGCCAGCTCACCACGACCCCTGGGACAGGGTAATAATTCACCCCTCCACTTT,CASSPRPLGQGNNSPLHF
TRBJ2-2,TRBV9,.,.,TGTGCCAGCAGCGTAACGCACACCTCGGGCACCGGGGAGCTGTTTTTT,CASSVTHTSGTGELFF
TRBJ1-2,TRBV11-2,.,TRBD1,TGTGCCAGCAGACCTACAGGACAGGGAAGCTATGGCTACACCTTC,CASRPTGQGSYGYTF
TRBJ1-2,TRBV21-1,.,.,TGTGCCCCAGGAGGCCCCGGCTACACCTTC,CAPGGPGYTF
TRBJ1-1,TRBV4-3,.,.,TGCGCCAGCAGCTCCGAGGGGATGGGGACTGAAGCTTTCTTT,CASSSEGMGTEAFF
TRBJ1-5,TRBV5-5,.,TRBD1,TGTGCCAGCAGCGGTGGCAGGGGGGAGCAGCCCCAGCATTTT,CASSGGRGEQPQHF
TRBJ1-1,TRBV6-5,medium-sized,.,TGTGCCAGCAGCGTACAGGTTAAAGGTGAAGCTTTCTTT,CASSVQVKGEAFF
TRBJ1-5,TRBV6-5,few,.,TGTGCCAGCTCCCCGCGGACAGCCAATCAGCCCCAGCATTTT,CASSPRTANQPQHF
TRBJ1-2,TRBV6-5,.,TRBD1,TGTGCCAGCAGCGCACAGGGGGCCGCGAACTATGGCTACACCTTC,CASSAQGAANYGYTF
TRBJ2-3,TRBV16,.,.,TGTGCCAGCAGCCAATTCGGGGGAGATACGCAGTATTTT,CASSQFGGDTQYF
TRBJ1-1,TRBV2,few,.,TGTGCCAGCAGTGTTGAGGGGGGCACTGAAGCTTTCTTT,CASSVEGGTEAFF
TRBJ2-7,TRBV10-2,.,TRBD2,TGCGCCAGCACTTCCGGGACTAGCGACCTTAACGAGCAGTACTTC,CASTSGTSDLNEQYF
TRBJ1-3,TRBV28,.,.,TGTGCCAGCACCCTCAGCCACTCTGGAAACACCATATATTTT,CASTLSHSGNTIYF
TRBJ2-5,TRBV9,.,.,TGTGCCAGCAGCGCAGGATACCGGGACACAGAGACCCAGTACTTC,CASSAGYRDTETQYF
TRBJ2-5,TRBV9,.,.,TGTGCCAGCAGCGTAGGAGGAGGGGACGAGACCCAGTACTTC,CASSVGGGDETQYF
TRBJ2-5,TRBV5-1,.,TRBD1,TGCGCCAGCACTACCACAGGGGGCGCTTCGGGAGAGACCCAGTACTTC,CASTTTGGASGETQYF
TRBJ2-7,TRBV5-1,.,.,TGCGCCAGCAGCTTGGCCTCACGTTCCTACGAGCAGTACTTC,CASSLASRSYEQYF
TRBJ2-1,TRBV7-2,.,TRBD2,TGTGCCAGCAGCTTAGCGCTTTTCCCCTTGAGCGGGGGGGCCGGAAATGAGCAGTTCTTC,CASSLALFPLSGGAGNEQFF
TRBJ2-3,TRBV5-1,.,.,TGCGCCAGCAGCCGGCGAGCGGTGGACAGCACAGATACGCAGTATTTT,CASSRRAVDSTDTQYF
TRBJ1-5,TRBV27,few,.,TGTGCCAGCAGTTTATCCGGCCCCGGACAGCCCCAGCATTTT,CASSLSGPGQPQHF
TRBJ2-1,TRBV2,.,.,TGTGCCAGCAGCCCAATACACGGGGACACGGGGCAGTTCTTC,CASSPIHGDTGQFF
TRBJ2-7,TRBV11-2,.,.,TGTGCCAGCAGCTTTGGCTCCAACTACGAGCAGTACTTC,CASSFGSNYEQYF
TRBJ1-6,TRBV30,.,.,TGTGCCTGGAGGGCAGGGTTCGTCTCACCCCTCCACTTT,CAWRAGFVSPLHF
TRBJ2-1,TRBV5-1,.,.,TGCGCCAGCAGCTTGGCCGGGACCGAGTTCTCCTCTAACCCCCCGAGCTCCTACAATGAGCAGTTCTTC,CASSLAGTEFSSNPPSSYNEQFF
TRBJ2-3,TRBV5-4,.,TRBD2,TGTGCCAGCAGCTCCAGGACTAGCGCCGCAGATACGCAGTATTTT,CASSSRTSAADTQYF
TRBJ2-5,TRBV4-2,.,TRBD1,TGTGCCAGCAGCTTGGGACAGTCCGGCGAGACCCAGTACTTC,CASSLGQSGETQYF
TRBJ2-3,TRBV5-1,.,TRBD2,TGCGCCAGCAGGCTAGCGGGGGGGGATAATACGCAGTATTTT,CASRLAGGDNTQYF
TRBJ1-2,TRBV5-1,few,TRBD1,TGCGCCAGCAGCGAGGACAGGAACTATGGCTACACCTTC,CASSEDRNYGYTF
TRBJ2-1,TRBV5-1,.,.,TGCGCCAGCAGCTTGGCCTCAGTGAACAATGAGCAGTTCTTC,CASSLASVNNEQFF
TRBJ1-5,TRBV5-1,.,TRBD1,TGCGCCAGCAGCTTGTCAGGGGGCCTCAATCAGCCCCAGCATTTT,CASSLSGGLNQPQHF
TRBJ1-5,TRBV4-1,.,.,TGCGCCAGCAGCCAAAGCGGGGTGAGGGGCAATCAGCCCCAGCATTTT,CASSQSGVRGNQPQHF
TRBJ1-1,TRBV11-1,.,.,TGTGCCAGCAGCCCTGGGGCAGCTCCTGGGACTTTCTTT,CASSPGAAPGTFF
TRBJ1-2,TRBV5-1,.,TRBD1,TGCGCCAGCAGCCCGGGACAGGGGTATGGCTACACCTTC,CASSPGQGYGYTF
TRBJ1-2,TRBV7-9,.,TRBD1,TGTGCCAGCAGCCCTCTGGACAGGCTGCTTCGCGGCTACACCTTC,CASSPLDRLLRGYTF
TRBJ1-1,TRBV5-1,few,TRBD1,TGCGCCAGCAAACCAGACAGGGGCGCGAGTGAAGCTTTCTTT,CASKPDRGASEAFF
TRBJ1-1,TRBV5-1,.,TRBD1,TGCGCCAGCAGCTTTGGGACAGCGAACACTGAAGCTTTCTTT,CASSFGTANTEAFF
TRBJ1-3,TRBV7-3,.,.,TGTGCCAGCAGCTTAGGCCCGCGGAACTCTGGAAACACCATATATTTT,CASSLGPRNSGNTIYF
TRBJ2-4,TRBV4-1,.,.,TGCGCCAGCAGCCAAGGTCGAGGGACGGGCAAAAACATTCAGTACTTC,CASSQGRGTGKNIQYF
TRBJ2-5,TRBV11-2,.,TRBD2,TGTGCCAGCAACCTAGCGGCCCCCAAGACCCAGTACTTC,CASNLAAPKTQYF
TRBJ2-7,TRBV29-1,few,TRBD2,TGCAGCGCCGGGACTAGCGGGGGAGGGCCCTACGAGCAGTACTTC,CSAGTSGGGPYEQYF
TRBJ1-2,TRBV6-1,.,.,TGTGCCAGCAAAGAACAGGGATTTGACTATGGCTACACCTTC,CASKEQGFDYGYTF
TRBJ2-3,TRBV11-3,.,TRBD2,TGTGCCAGCAGCTCCGGGACTAGCGGGGGCCTCACAGATACGCAGTATTTT,CASSSGTSGGLTDTQYF
TRBJ1-1,TRBV4-3,.,TRBD1,TGCGCCAGCAAAGGGACAGGGGTTTGGTACACTGAAGCTTTCTTT,CASKGTGVWYTEAFF
TRBJ1-4,TRBV30,few,.,TGTGCCTGGGGGGGAAAAGCAACTAATGAAAAACTGTTTTTT,CAWGGKATNEKLFF
TRBJ2-1,TRBV30,.,.,TGTGCCTGGAATTCCCTTGGGGAGCAGTTCTTC,CAWNSLGEQFF
TRBJ1-2,TRBV5-1,.,.,TGCGCCAGCAGCTTCTCAGGTCCCGATGGCTACACCTTC,CASSFSGPDGYTF
TRBJ2-7,TRBV9,.,.,TGTGCCAGCAGCCCGAGCGGAGTAGTAACAGGCGAGCAGTACTTC,CASSPSGVVTGEQYF
TRBJ2-4,TRBV7-9,.,.,TGTGCCAGCAGCTCCAATACAGGAGCTGGTCAGTACTTC,CASSSNTGAGQYF
TRBJ1-1,TRBV15,.,.,TGTGCCACCAGCAGTACCGGACGGAAGAACACTGAAGCTTTCTTT,CATSSTGRKNTEAFF
TRBJ1-5,TRBV6-5,.,.,TGTGCCAGCAGTTCCGGGAGTGGAGGCAATCAGCCCCAGCATTTT,CASSSGSGGNQPQHF
TRBJ2-3,TRBV7-3,.,.,TGTGCCAGCAGCTTAAGAAGGGAAGATACGCAGTATTTT,CASSLRREDTQYF
TRBJ2-5,TRBV6-6,.,TRBD1,TGTGCCAGCAGTTACCAGGGGGAACAAGAGACCCAGTACTTC,CASSYQGEQETQYF
TRBJ2-5,TRBV5-1,.,.,TGCGCCAGCAGCTTGAGGGTTTGGGGGGCTAGAGAGACCCAGTACTTC,CASSLRVWGARETQYF
TRBJ1-1,TRBV7-9,.,.,TGTGCCAGCAGCTTGCCACAGAGGGAAGCTTTCTTT,CASSLPQREAFF
TRBJ2-2,TRBV2,few,.,TGTGCCAGCCGTCACGGGGCCGGGGAGCTGTTTTTT,CASRHGAGELFF
TRBJ2-3,TRBV19,.,.,TGTGCCAGTAGCAGGCGGGGGCCGGGCACAGATACGCAGTATTTT,CASSRRGPGTDTQYF